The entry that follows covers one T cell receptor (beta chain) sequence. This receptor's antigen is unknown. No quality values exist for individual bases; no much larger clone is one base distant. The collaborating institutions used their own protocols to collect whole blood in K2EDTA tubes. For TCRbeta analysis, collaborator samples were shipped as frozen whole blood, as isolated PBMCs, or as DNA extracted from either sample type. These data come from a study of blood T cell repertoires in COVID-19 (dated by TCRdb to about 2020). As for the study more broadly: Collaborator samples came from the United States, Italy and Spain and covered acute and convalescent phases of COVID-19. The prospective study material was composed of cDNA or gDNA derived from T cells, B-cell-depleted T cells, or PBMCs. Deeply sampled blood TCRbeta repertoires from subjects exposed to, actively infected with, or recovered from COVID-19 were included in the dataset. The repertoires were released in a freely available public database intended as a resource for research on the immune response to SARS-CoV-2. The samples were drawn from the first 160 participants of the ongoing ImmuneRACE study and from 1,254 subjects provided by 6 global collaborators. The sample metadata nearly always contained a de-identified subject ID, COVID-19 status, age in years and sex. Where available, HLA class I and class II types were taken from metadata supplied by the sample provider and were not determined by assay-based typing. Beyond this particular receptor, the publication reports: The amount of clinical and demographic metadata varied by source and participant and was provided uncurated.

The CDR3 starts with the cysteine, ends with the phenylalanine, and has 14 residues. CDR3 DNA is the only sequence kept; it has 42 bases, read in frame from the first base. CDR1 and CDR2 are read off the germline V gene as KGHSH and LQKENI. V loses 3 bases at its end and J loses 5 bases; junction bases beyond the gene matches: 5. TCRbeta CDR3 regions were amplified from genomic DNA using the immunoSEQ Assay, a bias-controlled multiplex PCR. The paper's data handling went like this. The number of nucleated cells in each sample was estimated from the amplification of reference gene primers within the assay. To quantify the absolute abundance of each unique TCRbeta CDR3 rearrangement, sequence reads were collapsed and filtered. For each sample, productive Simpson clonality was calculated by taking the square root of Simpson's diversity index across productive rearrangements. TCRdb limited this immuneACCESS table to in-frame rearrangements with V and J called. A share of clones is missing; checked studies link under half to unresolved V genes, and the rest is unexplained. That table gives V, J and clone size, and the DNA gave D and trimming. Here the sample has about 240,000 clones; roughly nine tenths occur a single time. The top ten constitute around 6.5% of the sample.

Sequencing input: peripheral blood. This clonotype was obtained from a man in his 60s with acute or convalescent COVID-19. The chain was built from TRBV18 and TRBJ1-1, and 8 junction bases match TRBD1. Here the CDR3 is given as CASSPGTGFTEAFF. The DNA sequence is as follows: TGTGCCAGCTCACCCGGGACAGGATTTACTGAAGCTTTCTTT.